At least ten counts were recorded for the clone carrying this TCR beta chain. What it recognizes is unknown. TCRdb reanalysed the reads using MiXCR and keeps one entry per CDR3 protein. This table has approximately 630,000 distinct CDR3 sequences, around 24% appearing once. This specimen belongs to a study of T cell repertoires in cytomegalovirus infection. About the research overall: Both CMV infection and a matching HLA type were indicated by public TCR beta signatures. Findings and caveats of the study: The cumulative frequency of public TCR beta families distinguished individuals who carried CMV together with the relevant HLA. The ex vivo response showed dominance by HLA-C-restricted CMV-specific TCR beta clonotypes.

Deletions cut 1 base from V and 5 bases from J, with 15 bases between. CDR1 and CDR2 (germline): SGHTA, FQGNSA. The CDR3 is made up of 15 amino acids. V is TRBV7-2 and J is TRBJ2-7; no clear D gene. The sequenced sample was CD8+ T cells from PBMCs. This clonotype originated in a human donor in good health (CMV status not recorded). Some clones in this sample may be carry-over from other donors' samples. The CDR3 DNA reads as TGTGCCAGCAGCTTAGAGGGCTCAGGTGGAGACGAGCAGTACGTC. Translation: CASSLEGSGGDEQYV.